The next 2 T cell receptor beta chains were all read from a single sample in a study of blood T cell repertoires in COVID-19. The table came from immunoSEQ multiplex PCR; TCRdb's copy has only in-frame clones and leaves some out. The sample records 350,000 to 500,000 clones, around 90% being singletons. The sequenced material came from peripheral blood. These receptors all stem from a young man with COVID-19, enrolled during active disease.

The chain couples TRBV7-6 to TRBJ2-5, with D possibly being TRBD1 (6 bases). With 1 base removed from V and 0 bases from J, the gap between germline ends came to 9 bases. CDR1 is SGHVS and CDR2 is FNYEAQ in the germline V gene. The CDR3 consists of 15 residues. The CDR3, as DNA: TGTGCCAGCAGCTTAGGGCGGACAGACCAAGAGACCCAGTACTTC. It translates to CASSLGRTDQETQYF. Full variable domain (missing parts from reference TRBV7-6 and TRBJ2-5): GAGVSQSPRYKVTKRGQDVALRCDPISGHVSLYWYRQALGQGPEFLTYFNYEAQQDKSGLPNDRFSAERPEGSISTLTIQRTEQRDSAMYRCASSLGRTDQETQYFGPGTRLLVL.

The chain carries TRBV18 and TRBJ2-5, with D hard to call. The CDR3 runs 13 residues. CDR1 KGHSH and CDR2 LQKENI come from the germline V gene. V lost 1 base to trimming and J lost 0 bases, with 3 bases between them. CDR3 in amino acids: CASSPLDQETQYF. The DNA of the CDR3 is TGTGCCAGCTCACCACTAGACCAAGAGACCCAGTACTTC. Variable domain in full (rest from reference TRBV18 and TRBJ2-5): NAGVMQNPRHLVRRRGQEARLRCSPMKGHSHVYWYRQLPEEGLKFMVYLQKENIIDESGMPKERFSAEFPKEGPSILRIQQVVRGDSAAYFCASSPLDQETQYFGPGTRLLVL.